This T cell receptor (beta chain) derives from a study of blood T cell repertoires in COVID-19. The V gene end was trimmed by 4 bases and the J gene end by 2 bases; junction bases not matched to a gene: 5. The CDR3 is 15 residues long. Germline V gene lookup returns CDR1 SGHNT and CDR2 YYREEE (reference sequence). Participants reported their clinical history, and cohort assignment relied on those reports. The repertoire was sequenced with immunoSEQ multiplex PCR; TCRdb's copy has only in-frame clones and lacks some. Of a few hundred thousand clones listed, approximately 89% are singletons. The receptor comes from a woman aged 35 to 49 who had been exposed to COVID-19. The chain couples TRBV5-4 to TRBJ1-4; 7 bases map to TRBD1. The sequenced sample was PBMCs or T cells enriched from blood (not recorded which). The CDR3 nucleotides are TGTGCCAGCAGCCCAGCGACAGGGACTAATGAAAAACTGTTTTTT. It codes for CASSPATGTNEKLFF.